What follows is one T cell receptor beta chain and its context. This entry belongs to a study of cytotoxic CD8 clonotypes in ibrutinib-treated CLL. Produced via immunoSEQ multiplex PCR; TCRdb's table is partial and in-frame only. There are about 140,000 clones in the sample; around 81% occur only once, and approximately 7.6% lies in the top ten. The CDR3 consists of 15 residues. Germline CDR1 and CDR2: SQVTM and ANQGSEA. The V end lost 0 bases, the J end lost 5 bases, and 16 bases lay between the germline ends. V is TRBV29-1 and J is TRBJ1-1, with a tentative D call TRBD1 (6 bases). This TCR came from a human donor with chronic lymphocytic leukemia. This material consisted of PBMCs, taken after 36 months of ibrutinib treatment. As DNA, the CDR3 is TGCAGCGTTGAAGATTCAACAGGGCAGACTACTGAAGCTTTCTTT. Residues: CSVEDSTGQTTEAFF.